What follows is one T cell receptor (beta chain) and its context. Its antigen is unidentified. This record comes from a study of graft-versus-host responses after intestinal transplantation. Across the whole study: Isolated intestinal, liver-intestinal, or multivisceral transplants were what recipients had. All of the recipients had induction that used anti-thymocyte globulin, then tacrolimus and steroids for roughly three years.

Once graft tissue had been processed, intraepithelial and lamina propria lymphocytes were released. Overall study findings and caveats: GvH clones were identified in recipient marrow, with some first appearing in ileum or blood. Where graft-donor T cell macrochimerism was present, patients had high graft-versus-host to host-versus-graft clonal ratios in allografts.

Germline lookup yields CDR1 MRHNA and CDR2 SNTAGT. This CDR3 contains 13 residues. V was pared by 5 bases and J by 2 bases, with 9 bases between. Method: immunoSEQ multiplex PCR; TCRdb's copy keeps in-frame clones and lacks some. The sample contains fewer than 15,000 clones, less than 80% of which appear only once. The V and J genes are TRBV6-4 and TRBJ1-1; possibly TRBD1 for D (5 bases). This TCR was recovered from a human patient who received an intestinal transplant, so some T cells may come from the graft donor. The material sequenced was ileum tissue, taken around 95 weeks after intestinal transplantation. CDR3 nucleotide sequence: TGTGCCAGCAGTCCCGACAGTAACACTGAAGCTTTCTTT. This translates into CASSPDSNTEAFF.